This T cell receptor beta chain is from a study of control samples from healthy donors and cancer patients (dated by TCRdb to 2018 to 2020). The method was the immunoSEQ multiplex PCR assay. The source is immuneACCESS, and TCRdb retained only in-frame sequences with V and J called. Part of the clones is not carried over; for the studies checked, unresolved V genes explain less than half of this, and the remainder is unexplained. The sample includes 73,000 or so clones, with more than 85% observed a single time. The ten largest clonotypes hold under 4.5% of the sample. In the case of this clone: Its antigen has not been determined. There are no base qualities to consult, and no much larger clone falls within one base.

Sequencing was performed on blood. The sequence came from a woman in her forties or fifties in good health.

The CDR3 loop reads CASRAQGQGNQPQHF. In nucleotide form, the sequence is TGTGCCAGCAGAGCCCAGGGACAGGGCAATCAGCCCCAGCATTTT. Recombination linked TRBV28 to TRBJ1-5, with TRBD1 identical over 8 junction bases. CDR1 and CDR2 were assigned from the germline V gene as MDHEN and SYDVKM. Trimming accounts for 6 bases at V and 2 bases at J, while the number of junction bases matched to no gene is 6. Including the terminal cysteine and phenylalanine, the CDR3 comprises 15 residues. Solely the CDR3 DNA is kept, with 45 bases framed from the first base.